This TCR beta chain came from a study of metastatic and nonmetastatic thyroid tumors. No patient had received any treatment before thyroid surgery. In its sample, this clone was seen a few times. Authors' data handling: Clinicopathological groups supplied CDR3 differences that were used to build a distant-metastasis classifier for papillary thyroid cancer. MiXCR reprocessed the PCR reads for TCRdb. TCRdb, not the original authors, processed these V and J calls. The table records roughly 58,000 clones, 4% to 4.5% of them present only once. From germline, CDR1 is MNHNS and CDR2 SASEGT. This CDR3 is 15 amino acids long. J was trimmed by 2 bases and V by 0 bases; bases with no gene match: 3.

The chain carries TRBV6-1 and TRBJ1-2; 7 bases match TRBD1. The TCR was taken from a female donor with papillary thyroid cancer or a benign thyroid nodule (not recorded which). Some clones in this sample may be carry-over from other donors' samples. The sequencing sample was made of blood. The DNA for the CDR3 is TGTGCCAGCAGTGAAGCGGGGACAGCCAACTATGGCTACACCTTC. The encoded protein is CASSEAGTANYGYTF.